Sequencing of this T cell receptor (beta chain) was carried out in a study of cytomegalovirus exposure and HLA in healthy donors. Study-wide results and caveats: Rare TCR sequences predominated, though certain public TCRs were found in many donors. Later on, analysis showed that most CMV-associated TCR beta chains appeared to be HLA-restricted. Some highly shared sequence variants likely arose as a pipeline artifact.

The CDR3 is 16 residues long. From germline, CDR1 is SQVTM and CDR2 ANQGSEA. After removal of 5 bases from V and 0 bases from J, the junction contained 6 bases not matched to a gene. With respect to this clone: What it binds is not known.

The PCR had 60 Vbeta and 13 Jbeta primers. Profiled with immunoSEQ multiplex PCR; TCRdb holds only in-frame clones, not every one. Here the sample table reports around 150,000 clones. Sequencing input: PBMCs. This receptor was taken from a man aged 40-49 years in good health and CMV-seronegative. The chain recombines TRBV29-1 with TRBJ2-6; 8 positions match TRBD2. In DNA form, the CDR3 reads TGCAGCGTTTTCCCGGGACTAGTCTCTGGGGCCAACGTCCTGACTTTC. Its translation is CSVFPGLVSGANVLTF.